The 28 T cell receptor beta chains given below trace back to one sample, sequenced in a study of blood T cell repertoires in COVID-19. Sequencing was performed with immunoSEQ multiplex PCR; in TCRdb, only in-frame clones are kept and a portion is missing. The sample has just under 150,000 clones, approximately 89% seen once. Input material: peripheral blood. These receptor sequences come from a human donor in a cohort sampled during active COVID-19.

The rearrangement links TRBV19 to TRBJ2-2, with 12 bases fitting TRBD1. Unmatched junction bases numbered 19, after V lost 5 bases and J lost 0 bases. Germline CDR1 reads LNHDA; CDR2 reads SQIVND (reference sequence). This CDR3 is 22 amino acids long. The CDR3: CASSPSIRDRGPKNPNTGELFF. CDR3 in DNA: TGTGCCAGTAGTCCTTCCATCCGGGACAGGGGGCCCAAAAACCCGAACACCGGGGAGCTGTTTTTT.

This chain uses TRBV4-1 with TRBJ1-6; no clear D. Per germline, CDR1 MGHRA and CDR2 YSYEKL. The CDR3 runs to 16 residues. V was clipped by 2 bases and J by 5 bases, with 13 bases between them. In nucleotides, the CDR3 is TGCGCCAGCAGCCAATCTGCCGGGTCGAATAATTCACCCCTCCACTTT. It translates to CASSQSAGSNNSPLHF.

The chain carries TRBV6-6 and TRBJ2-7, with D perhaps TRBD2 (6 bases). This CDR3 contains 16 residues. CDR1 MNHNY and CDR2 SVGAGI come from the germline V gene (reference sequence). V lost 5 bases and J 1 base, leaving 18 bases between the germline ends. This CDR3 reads CASSHGDSGLSYEQYF. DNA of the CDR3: TGTGCCAGCAGTCACGGGGACTCCGGATTGTCCTACGAGCAGTACTTC.

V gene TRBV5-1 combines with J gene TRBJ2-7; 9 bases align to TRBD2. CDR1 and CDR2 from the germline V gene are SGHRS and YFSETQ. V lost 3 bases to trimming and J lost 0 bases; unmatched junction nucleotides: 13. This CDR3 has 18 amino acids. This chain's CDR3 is CASSSTPPAGGSSYEQYF. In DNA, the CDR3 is TGCGCCAGCAGCTCTACACCCCCCGCGGGGGGGAGCTCCTACGAGCAGTACTTC.

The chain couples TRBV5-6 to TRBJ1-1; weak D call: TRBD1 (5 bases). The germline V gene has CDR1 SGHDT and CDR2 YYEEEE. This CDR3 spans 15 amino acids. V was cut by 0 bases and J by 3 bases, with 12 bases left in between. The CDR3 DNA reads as TGTGCCAGCAGCTTGGTCGGGGGTGTGGACACTGAAGCTTTCTTT. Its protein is CASSLVGGVDTEAFF. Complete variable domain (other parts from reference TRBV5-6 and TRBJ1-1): DAGVTQSPTHLIKTRGQQVTLRCSPKSGHDTVSWYQQALGQGPQFIFQYYEEEERQRGNFPDRFSGHQFPNYSSELNVNALLLGDSALYLCASSLVGGVDTEAFFGQGTRLTVV.

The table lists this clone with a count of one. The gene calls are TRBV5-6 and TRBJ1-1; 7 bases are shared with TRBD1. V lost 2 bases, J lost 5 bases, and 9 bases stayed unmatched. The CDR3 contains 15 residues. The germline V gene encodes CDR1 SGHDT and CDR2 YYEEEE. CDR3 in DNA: TGTGCCAGCAGCTTTAGCTGGACAGGTGGAACTGAAGCTTTCTTT. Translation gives CASSFSWTGGTEAFF.

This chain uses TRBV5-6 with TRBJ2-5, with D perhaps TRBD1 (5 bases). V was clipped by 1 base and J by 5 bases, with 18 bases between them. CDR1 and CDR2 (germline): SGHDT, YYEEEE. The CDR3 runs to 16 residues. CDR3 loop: CASSLSRRGYLETQYF. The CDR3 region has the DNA TGTGCCAGCAGCTTGTCCCGAAGGGGTTATTTGGAGACCCAGTACTTC.

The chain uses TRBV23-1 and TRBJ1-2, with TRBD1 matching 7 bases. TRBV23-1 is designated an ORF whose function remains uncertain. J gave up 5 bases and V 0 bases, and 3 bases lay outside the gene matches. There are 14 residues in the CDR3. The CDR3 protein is CASSQSEGQYGYTF. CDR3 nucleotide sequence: TGCGCCAGCAGTCAATCCGAGGGACAGTATGGCTACACCTTC.

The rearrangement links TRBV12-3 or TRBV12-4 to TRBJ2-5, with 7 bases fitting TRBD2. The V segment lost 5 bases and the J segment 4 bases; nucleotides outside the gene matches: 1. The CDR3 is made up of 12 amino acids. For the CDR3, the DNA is TGTGCCAGCAGTGGGGAGGGAGAGACCCAGTACTTC. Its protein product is CASSGEGETQYF.

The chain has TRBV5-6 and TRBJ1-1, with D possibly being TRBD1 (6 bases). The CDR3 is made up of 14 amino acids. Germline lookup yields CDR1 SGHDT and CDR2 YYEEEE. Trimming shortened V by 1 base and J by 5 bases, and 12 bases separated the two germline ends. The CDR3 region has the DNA TGTGCCAGCAGCTTGCAGGGGCGGTTTACTGAAGCTTTCTTT. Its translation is CASSLQGRFTEAFF.

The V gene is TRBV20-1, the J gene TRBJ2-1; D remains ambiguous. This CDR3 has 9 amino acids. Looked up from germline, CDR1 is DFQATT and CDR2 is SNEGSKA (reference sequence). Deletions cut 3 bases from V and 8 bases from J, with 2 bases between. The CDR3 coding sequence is TGCAGTGCTAGCTATGAGCAGTTCTTC. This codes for CSASYEQFF.

The CDR3 nucleotides read TGTGCCACCAAGCCCCGGGACAGCATGAACACTGAAGCTTTCTTT. Translated: CATKPRDSMNTEAFF. The chain has TRBV10-3 and TRBJ1-1; 7 bases are a match to TRBD1. V gave up 10 bases and J gave up 0 bases; unmatched junction bases: 11. Germline V CDR1 and CDR2: ENHRY, SYGVKD. The CDR3 length is 15 residues.

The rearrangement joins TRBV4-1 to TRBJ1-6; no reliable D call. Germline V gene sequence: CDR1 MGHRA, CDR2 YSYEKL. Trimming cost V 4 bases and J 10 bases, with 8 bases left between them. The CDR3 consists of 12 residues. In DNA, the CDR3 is TGCGCCAGCAGCCCGTTACACTCACCCCTCCACTTT. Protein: CASSPLHSPLHF.

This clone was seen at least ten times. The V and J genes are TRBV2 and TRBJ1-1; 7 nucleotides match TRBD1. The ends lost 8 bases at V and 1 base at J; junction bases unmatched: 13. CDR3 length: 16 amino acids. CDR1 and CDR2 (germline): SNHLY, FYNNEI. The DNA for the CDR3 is TGTGCCAGCGCGCGGACAGGAACCTTAGGGAACACTGAAGCTTTCTTT. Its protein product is CASARTGTLGNTEAFF.

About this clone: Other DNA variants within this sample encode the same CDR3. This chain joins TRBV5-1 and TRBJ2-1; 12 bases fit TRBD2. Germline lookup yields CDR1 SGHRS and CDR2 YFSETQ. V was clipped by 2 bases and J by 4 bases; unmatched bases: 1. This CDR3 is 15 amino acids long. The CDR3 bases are TGCGCCAGCAGCTTAGGGACTAGCGGGTACAATGAGCAGTTCTTC. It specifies CASSLGTSGYNEQFF.

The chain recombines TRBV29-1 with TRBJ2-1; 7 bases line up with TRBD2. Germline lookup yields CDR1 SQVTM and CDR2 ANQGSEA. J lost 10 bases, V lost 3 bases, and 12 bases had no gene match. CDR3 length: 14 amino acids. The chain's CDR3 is CSVESASGFEEQFF. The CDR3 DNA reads TGCAGCGTTGAGTCGGCTAGCGGTTTCGAGGAGCAGTTCTTC.

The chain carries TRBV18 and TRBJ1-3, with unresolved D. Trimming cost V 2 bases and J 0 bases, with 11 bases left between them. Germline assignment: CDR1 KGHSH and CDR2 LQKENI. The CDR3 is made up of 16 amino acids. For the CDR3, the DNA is TGTGCCAGCTCACCAACGGGGTCGGGCTCTGGAAACACCATATATTTT. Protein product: CASSPTGSGSGNTIYF.

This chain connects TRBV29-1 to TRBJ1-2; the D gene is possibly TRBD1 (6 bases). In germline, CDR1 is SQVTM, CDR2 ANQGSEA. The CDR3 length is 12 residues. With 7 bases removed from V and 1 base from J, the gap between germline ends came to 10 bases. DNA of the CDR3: TGCAGCGCTGGACAGAGTAACTATGGCTACACCTTC. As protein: CSAGQSNYGYTF.

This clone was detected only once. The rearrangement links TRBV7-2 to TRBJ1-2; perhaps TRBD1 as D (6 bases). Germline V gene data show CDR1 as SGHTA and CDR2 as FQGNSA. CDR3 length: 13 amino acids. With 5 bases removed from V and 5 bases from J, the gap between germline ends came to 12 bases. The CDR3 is CASSLGHGYGYTF. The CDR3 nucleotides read TGTGCCAGCAGCCTGGGACACGGGTATGGCTACACCTTC.

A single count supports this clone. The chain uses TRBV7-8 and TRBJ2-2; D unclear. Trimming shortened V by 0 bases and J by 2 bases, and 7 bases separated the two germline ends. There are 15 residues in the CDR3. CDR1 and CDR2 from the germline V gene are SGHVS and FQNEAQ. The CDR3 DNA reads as TGTGCCAGCAGCTTAGCCCTATCTAACACCGGGGAGCTGTTTTTT. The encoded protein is CASSLALSNTGELFF. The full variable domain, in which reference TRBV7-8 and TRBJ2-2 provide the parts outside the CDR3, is GAGVSQSPRYKVAKRGQDVALRCDPISGHVSLFWYQQALGQGPEFLTYFQNEAQLDKSGLPSDRFFAERPEGSVSTLKIQRTQQEDSAVYLCASSLALSNTGELFFGEGSRLTVL.

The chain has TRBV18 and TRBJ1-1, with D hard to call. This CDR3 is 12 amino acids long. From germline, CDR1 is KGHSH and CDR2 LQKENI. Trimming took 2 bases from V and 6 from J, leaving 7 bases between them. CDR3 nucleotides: TGTGCCAGCTCACCAACCCTAGCTGAAGCTTTCTTT. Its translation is CASSPTLAEAFF.

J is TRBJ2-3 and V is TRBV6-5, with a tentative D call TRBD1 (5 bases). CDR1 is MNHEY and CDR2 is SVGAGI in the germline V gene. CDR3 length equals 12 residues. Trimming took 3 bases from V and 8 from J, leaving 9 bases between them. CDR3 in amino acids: CASSYTGRTQYF. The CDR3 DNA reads TGTGCCAGCAGTTATACAGGCCGTACGCAGTATTTT.

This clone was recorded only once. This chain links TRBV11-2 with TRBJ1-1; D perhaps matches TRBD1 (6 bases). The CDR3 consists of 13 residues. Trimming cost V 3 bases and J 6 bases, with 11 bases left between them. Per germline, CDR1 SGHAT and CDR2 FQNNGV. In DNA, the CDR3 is TGTGCCAGCAGCTTTACAGGGTTCGCTGAAGCTTTCTTT. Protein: CASSFTGFAEAFF.

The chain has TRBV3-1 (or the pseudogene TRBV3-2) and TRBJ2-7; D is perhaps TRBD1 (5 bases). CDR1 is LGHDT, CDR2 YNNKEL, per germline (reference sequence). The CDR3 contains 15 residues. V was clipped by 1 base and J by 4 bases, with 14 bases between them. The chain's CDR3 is CASSQAQIAGYEQYF. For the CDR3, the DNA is TGTGCCAGCAGCCAAGCCCAAATCGCAGGGTACGAGCAGTACTTC.

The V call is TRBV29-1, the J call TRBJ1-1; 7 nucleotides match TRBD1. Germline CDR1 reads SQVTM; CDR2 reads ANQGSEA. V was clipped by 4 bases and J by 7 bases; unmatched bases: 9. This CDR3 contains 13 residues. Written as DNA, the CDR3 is TGCAGCGTTGGCATAGGGGGCAATAGTGAAGCTTTCTTT. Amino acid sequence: CSVGIGGNSEAFF.

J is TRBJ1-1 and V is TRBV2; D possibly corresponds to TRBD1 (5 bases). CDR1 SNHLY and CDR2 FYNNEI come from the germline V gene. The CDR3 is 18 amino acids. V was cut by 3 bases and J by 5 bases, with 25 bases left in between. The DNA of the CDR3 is TGTGCCAGCAGTGATAGGGGTCGGTCCTCCATTAGAAGGACTGAAGCTTTCTTT. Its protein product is CASSDRGRSSIRRTEAFF.

The CDR3: CASSAPDSPLHF. CDR3 sequence (DNA): TGTGCCAGCAGTGCACCGGATTCACCCCTCCACTTT. The rearrangement uses TRBV2 and TRBJ1-6; D remains unclear. The CDR3 is 12 residues long. CDR1 SNHLY and CDR2 FYNNEI come from the germline V gene. V shed 4 bases and J shed 8 bases, with 6 bases lying between them.

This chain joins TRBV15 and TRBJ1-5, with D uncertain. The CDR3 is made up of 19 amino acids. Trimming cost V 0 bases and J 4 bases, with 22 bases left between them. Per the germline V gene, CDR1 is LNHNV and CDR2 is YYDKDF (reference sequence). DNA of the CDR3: TGTGCCACCAGCAGAGAGTGGTTTGAGTACCGGGTGGAAAATCAGCCCCAGCATTTT. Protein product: CATSREWFEYRVENQPQHF.